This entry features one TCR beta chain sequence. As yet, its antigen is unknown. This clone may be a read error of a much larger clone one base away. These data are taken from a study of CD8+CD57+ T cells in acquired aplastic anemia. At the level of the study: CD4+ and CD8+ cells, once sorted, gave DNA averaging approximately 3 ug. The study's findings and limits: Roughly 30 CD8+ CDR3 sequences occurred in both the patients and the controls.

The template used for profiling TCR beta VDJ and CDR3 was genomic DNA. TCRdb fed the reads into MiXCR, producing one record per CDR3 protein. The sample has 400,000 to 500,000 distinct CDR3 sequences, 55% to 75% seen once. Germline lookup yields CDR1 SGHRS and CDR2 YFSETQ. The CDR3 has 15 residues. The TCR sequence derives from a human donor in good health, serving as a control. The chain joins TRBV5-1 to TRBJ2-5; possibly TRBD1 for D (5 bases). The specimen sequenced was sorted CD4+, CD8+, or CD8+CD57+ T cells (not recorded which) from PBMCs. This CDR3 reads CASNLAQGNQETQYF. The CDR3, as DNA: TGCGCCAGCAACTTGGCGCAGGGTAACCAAGAGACCCAGTACTTC.